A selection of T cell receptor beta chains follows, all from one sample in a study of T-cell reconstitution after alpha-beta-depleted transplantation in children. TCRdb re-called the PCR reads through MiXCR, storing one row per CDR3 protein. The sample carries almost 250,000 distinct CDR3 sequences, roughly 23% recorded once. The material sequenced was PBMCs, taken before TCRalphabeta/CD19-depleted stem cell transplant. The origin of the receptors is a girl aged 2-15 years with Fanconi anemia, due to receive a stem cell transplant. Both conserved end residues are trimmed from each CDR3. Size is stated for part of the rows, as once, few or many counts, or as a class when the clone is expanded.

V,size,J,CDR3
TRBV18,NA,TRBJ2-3,ASSPLASSTDTQY
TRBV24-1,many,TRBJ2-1,ATYGGGANEQF
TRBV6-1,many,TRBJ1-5,ASSGRGRVIQPQH
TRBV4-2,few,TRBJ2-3,ASSQRGAGTDTQY
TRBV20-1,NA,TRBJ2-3,SAGQEGRGTDTQY
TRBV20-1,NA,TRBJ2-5,SARKGDPGETQY
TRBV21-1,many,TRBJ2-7,ASTPEQGPYEQY
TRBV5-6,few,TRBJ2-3,ASSPPVRGLSSTDTQY
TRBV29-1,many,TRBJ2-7,SVEEGVSEQY
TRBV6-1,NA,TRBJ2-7,ASSERTPQGNSYEQY
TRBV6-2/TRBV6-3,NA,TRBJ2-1,ASSGPRSSYNEQF
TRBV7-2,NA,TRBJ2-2,ASSLVGGLTGELF
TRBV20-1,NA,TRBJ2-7,SGQPGPTYEQY
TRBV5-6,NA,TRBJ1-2,ASRPQGSYGYT
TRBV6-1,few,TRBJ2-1,ASKGQPYNEQF
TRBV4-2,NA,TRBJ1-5,ASSQDGGYGNQPQH
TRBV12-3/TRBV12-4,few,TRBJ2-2,ASSSRTGFGTGELF
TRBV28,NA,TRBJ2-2,ASSLRVPGELF
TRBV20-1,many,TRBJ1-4,SADPGQPNEKLF
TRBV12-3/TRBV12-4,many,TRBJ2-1,ASSSGDRGINEQF
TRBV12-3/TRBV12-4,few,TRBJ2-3,ASSPTLLADTQY
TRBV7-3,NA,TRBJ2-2,ASSLTRTGPRNTGELF
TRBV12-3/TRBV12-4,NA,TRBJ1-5,ASSLAKNQPQH
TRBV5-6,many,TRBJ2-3,ASSPGLGTQY
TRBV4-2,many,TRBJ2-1,ASSQDSQGRVNNEQF
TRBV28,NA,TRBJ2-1,ASSLSGLIYNEQF
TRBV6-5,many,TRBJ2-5,ASSYSLAGGSGETQY
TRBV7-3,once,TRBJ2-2,ASRPGTSGGAGELF
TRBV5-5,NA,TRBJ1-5,ASSLASGGQPQH
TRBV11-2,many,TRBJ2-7,ASRVSLGFNYEQY
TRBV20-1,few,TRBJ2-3,SADGTATDTQY
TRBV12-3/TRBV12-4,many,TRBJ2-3,ASRYGDTDTQY
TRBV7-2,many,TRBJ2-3,ASSLREVTDTQY
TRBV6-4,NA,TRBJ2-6,ASPEPKRHVSGANVLT
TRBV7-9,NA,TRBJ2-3,ASSLGNAHTQY
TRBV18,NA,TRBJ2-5,ASSPPSRRGETQY
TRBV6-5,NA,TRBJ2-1,ASSYSMAGPPYNEQF
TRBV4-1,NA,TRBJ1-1,ASSQDGGRGQGAF
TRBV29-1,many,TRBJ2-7,SVGWDSYSYEQY
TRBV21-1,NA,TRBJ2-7,ASSKDRPRNEQY
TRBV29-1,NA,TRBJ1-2,SVDRESYGYT
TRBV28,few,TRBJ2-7,ASSLRAVSYEQY
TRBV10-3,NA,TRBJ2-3,AISASTGTDTQY
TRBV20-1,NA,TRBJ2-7,SASHLDPSYEQY
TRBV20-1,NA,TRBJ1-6,SAPDGISSYNSPLH